The rows below give T cell receptor beta chains drawn from one sample of a study of identifying expanded T cells in peripheral blood. This table comes from immunoSEQ multiplex PCR, and its TCRdb copy is limited to in-frame clones, with some not included. Of approximately 110,000 clones in the sample, about 87% were seen once. Sequenced input: blood. These receptors were collected from a person aged 18 to 69 in good health. Both conserved end residues are part of each CDR3. The D gene is left open where the match is weak.

V	length	D	J	CDR3	DNA
TRBV4-1	16	.	TRBJ1-2	CASSQDADFPDYGYTF	TGCGCCAGCAGCCAAGATGCGGATTTTCCGGACTATGGCTACACCTTC
TRBV14	14	.	TRBJ2-7	CASSQVPRANEQYF	TGTGCCAGCAGCCAAGTCCCCAGGGCCAACGAGCAGTACTTC
TRBV9	15	.	TRBJ1-4	CASSGRASDNEKLFF	TGTGCCAGCAGCGGTAGGGCTTCTGATAATGAAAAACTGTTTTTT
TRBV7-8	14	.	TRBJ1-5	CASSLFRGNQPQHF	TGTGCCAGCAGCTTATTCAGGGGCAATCAGCCCCAGCATTTT
TRBV11-2	12	.	TRBJ2-2	CASSYFAGELFF	TGTGCCAGCAGCTATTTCGCCGGGGAGCTGTTTTTT
TRBV28	15	.	TRBJ1-5	CASNSGALSNQPQHF	TGTGCCAGCAATTCAGGGGCCCTTAGCAATCAGCCCCAGCATTTT
TRBV7-9	15	.	TRBJ2-2	CASSLGGQNTGELFF	TGTGCCAGCAGCTTAGGGGGACAGAACACCGGGGAGCTGTTTTTT
TRBV7-9	13	.	TRBJ2-3	CASPLEGTDTQYF	TGTGCCAGCCCACTAGAGGGTACAGATACGCAGTATTTT
TRBV4-2	14	TRBD2	TRBJ2-7	CASSGTSGAYEQYF	TGTGCCAGCAGCGGGACTAGCGGTGCCTACGAGCAGTACTTC
TRBV6-4	13	TRBD1	TRBJ2-1	CASSEGQSNEQFF	TGTGCCAGCAGCGAGGGACAGTCGAATGAGCAGTTCTTC
TRBV6-6	16	.	TRBJ1-5	CASSYSGRGKGQPQHF	TGTGCCAGCAGTTACTCAGGTCGGGGGAAGGGTCAGCCCCAGCATTTT